This T cell receptor (beta chain) was profiled in a study of blood T cell repertoires in COVID-19. The overall study: Sites across the United States, Italy and Spain contributed samples from acute and convalescent COVID-19. Sample material is recorded as cDNA or gDNA derived from T cells, B-cell-depleted T cells, or PBMCs.

The CDR3 has 19 residues. V was cut by 5 bases and J by 7 bases, with 32 bases left in between. The V gene's germline CDR1 is MNHEY and CDR2 SVGEGT. Authors' methods: Estimates of nucleated cell counts were drawn from the amplification of reference gene primers. Clones were read by immunoSEQ multiplex PCR, and TCRdb kept only the in-frame ones, dropping some. V, J and clone size derive from that table, while D and trimming were established from the DNA sequence. The sample has 350,000 to 450,000 clones, 70% to 90% seen once. The source material was peripheral blood. The receptor was derived from a man aged 35 to 55 with acute or convalescent COVID-19. The chain has TRBV6-2 or TRBV6-3 and TRBJ2-5; tentatively, D is TRBD1 (6 bases). The CDR3 coding sequence is TGTGCCAGCAGTACCCCCGGATGGGGGCCAAAAACCCCGCACGGGACCCAGTACTTC. Amino acid sequence: CASSTPGWGPKTPHGTQYF.